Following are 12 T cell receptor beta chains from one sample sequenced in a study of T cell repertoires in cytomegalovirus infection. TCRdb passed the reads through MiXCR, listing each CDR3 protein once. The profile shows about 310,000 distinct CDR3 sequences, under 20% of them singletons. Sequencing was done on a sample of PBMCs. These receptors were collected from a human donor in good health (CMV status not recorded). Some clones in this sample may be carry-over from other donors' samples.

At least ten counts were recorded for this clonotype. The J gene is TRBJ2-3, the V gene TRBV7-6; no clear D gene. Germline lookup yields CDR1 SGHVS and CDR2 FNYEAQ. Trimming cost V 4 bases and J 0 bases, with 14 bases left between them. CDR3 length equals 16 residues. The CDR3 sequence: CASSSLPLTSTDTQYF. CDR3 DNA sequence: TGTGCCAGCAGCTCCCTGCCGCTAACTAGCACAGATACGCAGTATTTT.

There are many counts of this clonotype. The CDR3 coding sequence is TGTGCCAGCAGCCGAGGCACTGAAGCTTTCTTT. Its protein product is CASSRGTEAFF. J is TRBJ1-1 and V is TRBV7-9; D call uncertain. The germline V and J ends were trimmed by 5 bases and 4 bases, with 5 bases remaining between them. This CDR3 has 11 amino acids. Germline CDR1 SEHNR, CDR2 FQNEAQ (reference sequence).

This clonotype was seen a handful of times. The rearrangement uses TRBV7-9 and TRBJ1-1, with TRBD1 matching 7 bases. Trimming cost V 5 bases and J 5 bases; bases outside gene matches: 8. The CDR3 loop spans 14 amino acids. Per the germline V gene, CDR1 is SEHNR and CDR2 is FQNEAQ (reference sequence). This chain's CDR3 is CASSPTGRGTEAFF. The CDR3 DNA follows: TGTGCCAGCAGCCCGACAGGGAGGGGAACTGAAGCTTTCTTT.

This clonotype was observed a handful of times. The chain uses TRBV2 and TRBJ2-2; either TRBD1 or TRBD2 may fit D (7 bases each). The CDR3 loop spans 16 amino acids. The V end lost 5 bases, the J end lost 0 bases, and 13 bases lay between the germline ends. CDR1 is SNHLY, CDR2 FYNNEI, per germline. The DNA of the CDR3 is TGTGCCAGCAGTCCCAGGGGGGGCTCGAACACCGGGGAGCTGTTTTTT. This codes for CASSPRGGSNTGELFF.

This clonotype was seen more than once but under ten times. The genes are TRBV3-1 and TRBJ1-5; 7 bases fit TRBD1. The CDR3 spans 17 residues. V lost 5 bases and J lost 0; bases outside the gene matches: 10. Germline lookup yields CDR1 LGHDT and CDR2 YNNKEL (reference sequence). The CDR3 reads CASSIGTDSYSNQPQHF. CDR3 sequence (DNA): TGTGCCAGCAGCATCGGGACAGACTCTTATAGCAATCAGCCCCAGCATTTT. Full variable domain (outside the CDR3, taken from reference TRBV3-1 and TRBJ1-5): DTAVSQTPKYLVTQMGNDKSIKCEQNLGHDTMYWYKQDSKKFLKIMFSYNNKELIINETVPNRFSPKSPDKAHLNLHINSLELGDSAVYFCASSIGTDSYSNQPQHFGDGTRLSIL.

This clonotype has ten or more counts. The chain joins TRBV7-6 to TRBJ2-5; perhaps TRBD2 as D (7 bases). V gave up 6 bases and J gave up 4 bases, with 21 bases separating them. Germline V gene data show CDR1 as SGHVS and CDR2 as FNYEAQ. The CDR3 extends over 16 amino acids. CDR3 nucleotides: TGTGCCAGCAGTCATGCGGGGGCTGGGACAATAGAGACCCAGTACTTC. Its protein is CASSHAGAGTIETQYF.

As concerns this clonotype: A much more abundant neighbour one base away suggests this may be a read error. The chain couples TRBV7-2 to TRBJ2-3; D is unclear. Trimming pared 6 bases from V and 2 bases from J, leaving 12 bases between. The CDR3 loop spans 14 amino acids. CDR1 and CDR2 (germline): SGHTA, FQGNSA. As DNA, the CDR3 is TGTGCCAGCAGTCCGGGCCGGCACACAGATACGCAGTATTTT. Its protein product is CASSPGRHTDTQYF.

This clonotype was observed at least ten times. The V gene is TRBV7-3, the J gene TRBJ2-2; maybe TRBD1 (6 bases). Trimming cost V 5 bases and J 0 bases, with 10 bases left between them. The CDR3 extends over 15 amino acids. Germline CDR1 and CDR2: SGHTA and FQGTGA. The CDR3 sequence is CASSPGHTNTGELFF. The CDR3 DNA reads TGTGCCAGCAGCCCGGGACATACGAACACCGGGGAGCTGTTTTTT.

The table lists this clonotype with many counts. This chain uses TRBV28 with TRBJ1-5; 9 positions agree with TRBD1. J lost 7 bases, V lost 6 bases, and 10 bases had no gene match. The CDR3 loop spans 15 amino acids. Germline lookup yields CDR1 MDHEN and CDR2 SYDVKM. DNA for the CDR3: TGTGCCAGCAGACCCCTGGGACAGGGAGCACAGCCCCAGCATTTT. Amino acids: CASRPLGQGAQPQHF. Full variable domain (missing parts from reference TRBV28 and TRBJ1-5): DVKVTQSSRYLVKRTGEKVFLECVQDMDHENMFWYRQDPGLGLRLIYFSYDVKMKEKGDIPEGYSVSREKKERFSLILESASTNQTSMYLCASRPLGQGAQPQHFGDGTRLSIL.

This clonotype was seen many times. CDR3 nucleotide sequence: TGTGCCAGCAGCTTTATGACCGGGACAGGGTCCAAAAACATTCAGTACTTC. Translated: CASSFMTGTGSKNIQYF. The chain links TRBV7-9 to TRBJ2-4; 9 bases align to TRBD1. The CDR3 runs to 17 residues. Unmatched junction bases numbered 8, after V lost 3 bases and J lost 2 bases. Germline V CDR1 and CDR2: SEHNR, FQNEAQ (reference sequence).

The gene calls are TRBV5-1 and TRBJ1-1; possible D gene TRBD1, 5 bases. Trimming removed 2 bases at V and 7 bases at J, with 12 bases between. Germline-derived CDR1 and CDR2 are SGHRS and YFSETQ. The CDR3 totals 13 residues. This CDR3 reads CASSLQVLGEAFF. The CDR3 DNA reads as TGCGCCAGCAGCTTACAGGTCCTGGGTGAAGCTTTCTTT.

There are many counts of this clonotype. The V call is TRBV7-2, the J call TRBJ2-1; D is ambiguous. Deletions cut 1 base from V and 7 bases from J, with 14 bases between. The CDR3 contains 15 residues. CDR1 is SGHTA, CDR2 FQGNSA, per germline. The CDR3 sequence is CASSLGRLSPNEQFF. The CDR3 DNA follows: TGTGCCAGCAGCTTAGGGCGTCTCTCTCCTAATGAGCAGTTCTTC.